Each of the 10 T cell receptor beta chains below was sequenced from the same sample in a study of T-cell reconstitution after alpha-beta-depleted transplantation in children. TCRbeta library preparation incorporated unique molecular identifiers. TCRdb recomputed calls from the PCR reads with MiXCR, one row per CDR3 protein. The sample has fewer than 700,000 distinct CDR3 sequences; roughly 24% are singletons. The input for sequencing was PBMCs, mostly from graft donor cells, taken 360 days after TCRalphabeta/CD19-depleted stem cell transplant. These receptors all stem from a boy younger than two who had a stem cell transplant for acute myeloid leukemia, so the T cells may come from the graft donor.

This clonotype was detected many times. The chain carries TRBV5-1 and TRBJ2-5; 11 positions agree with TRBD2. The CDR3 runs to 16 residues. CDR1 is SGHRS, CDR2 YFSETQ, per germline. Losses at the gene ends were 4 bases for V and 6 bases for J; bases not matched to a gene: 11. The CDR3 loop is CASSRTDLAGGQTQYF. Written as DNA, the CDR3 is TGCGCCAGCAGCCGCACCGATCTAGCGGGGGGACAGACCCAGTACTTC. The full variable domain, in which reference TRBV5-1 and TRBJ2-5 provide the parts outside the CDR3, is KAGVTQTPRYLIKTRGQQVTLSCSPISGHRSVSWYQQTPGQGLQFLFEYFSETQRNKGNFPGRFSGRQFSNSRSEMNVSTLELGDSALYLCASSRTDLAGGQTQYFGPGTRLLVL.

This clonotype was seen many times. The chain joins TRBV20-1 to TRBJ2-4; no definite D call. Germline V gives CDR1 DFQATT, CDR2 SNEGSKA (reference sequence). This CDR3 contains 15 residues. V lost 0 bases and J 0 bases, leaving 9 bases between the germline ends. In nucleotides, the CDR3 is TGCAGTGCTAGAGAATACGGTTTAGCCAAAAACATTCAGTACTTC. Translated: CSAREYGLAKNIQYF.

The chain carries TRBV20-1 and TRBJ1-2; D gene ambiguous. This CDR3 spans 14 amino acids. CDR1 is DFQATT, CDR2 SNEGSKA, per germline (reference sequence). The V gene lost 3 bases and the J gene lost 4 bases, with 15 bases spanning the gap. CDR3: CSASARVVGYGYTF. The CDR3 DNA reads as TGCAGTGCTAGTGCCCGCGTTGTTGGCTATGGCTACACCTTC.

This clonotype was picked up a small number of times. The gene calls are TRBV7-2 and TRBJ2-3; 11 nucleotides agree with TRBD1. The CDR3 runs 15 residues. The J segment lost 5 bases and the V segment lost 5 bases, leaving 6 bases of the junction unmatched. Germline CDR1 SGHTA, CDR2 FQGNSA. The CDR3 DNA is TGTGCCAGCAGCACGGACAGGGGGCTCATAGATACGCAGTATTTT. Amino acid sequence: CASSTDRGLIDTQYF.

The genes are TRBV29-1 and TRBJ1-1; 7 positions agree with TRBD1. This CDR3 contains 15 residues. V gave up 7 bases and J gave up 4 bases; unmatched junction bases: 15. Germline V lookup: CDR1 SQVTM, CDR2 ANQGSEA. CDR3 nucleotides: TGCAGCGCCCCCAACCTTGGGACAGCCAGCACTGAAGCTTTCTTT. This codes for CSAPNLGTASTEAFF.

The table lists this clonotype with many counts. The chain employs TRBV14 and TRBJ2-7, with D perhaps TRBD2 (5 bases). Germline CDR1 reads SGHDN; CDR2 reads FVKESK. Trimming shortened V by 6 bases and J by 0 bases, and 12 bases separated the two germline ends. The CDR3 totals 14 residues. The CDR3 protein is CASSHTGNSYEQYV. The CDR3, as DNA: TGTGCCAGCAGTCATACCGGGAACTCCTACGAGCAGTACGTC.

V is TRBV20-1 and J is TRBJ1-2; 8 bases map to TRBD1. The CDR3 covers 15 residues. Trimming took 3 bases from V and 2 from J; bases not matched to a gene: 8. Per the germline V gene, CDR1 is DFQATT and CDR2 is SNEGSKA (reference sequence). CDR3 loop: CSASLPGQVNYGYTF. CDR3 DNA: TGCAGTGCTAGCCTTCCGGGACAGGTGAACTATGGCTACACCTTC.

A word on this clonotype: A much more abundant neighbour one base away suggests this may be a read error. V and J are TRBV2 and TRBJ2-3; TRBD1 or TRBD2 may be the D gene (5 bases each). This CDR3 contains 15 residues. Trimming took 9 bases from V and 6 from J, leaving 22 bases between them. CDR1 and CDR2 (germline): SNHLY, FYNNEI. CDR3 sequence (DNA): TGTGCCAGACGGAAGGGACGGGGCGGGTTGGATACGCAGTATTTT. Encoded protein: CARRKGRGGLDTQYF.

This clonotype has a handful of counts. The chain is built from TRBV5-1 and TRBJ1-1; 7 nucleotides match TRBD1. V shed 0 bases and J 2 bases; nucleotides not matched to a gene: 10. The CDR3 contains 17 residues. CDR1 and CDR2 (germline): SGHRS, YFSETQ. CDR3 loop: CASSLGRTGGANTEAFF. The CDR3 DNA sequence: TGCGCCAGCAGCTTGGGAAGGACAGGAGGGGCCAACACTGAAGCTTTCTTT.

Many counts were recorded for this clonotype. This sequence joins TRBV12-3 or TRBV12-4 and TRBJ2-7; 11 nucleotides line up with TRBD2. The CDR3 is made up of 14 amino acids. V was clipped by 5 bases and J by 2 bases; unmatched bases: 2. This CDR3 reads CASSRLAGTYEQYF. CDR3 nucleotide sequence: TGTGCCAGCAGTCGACTAGCGGGGACCTACGAGCAGTACTTC.